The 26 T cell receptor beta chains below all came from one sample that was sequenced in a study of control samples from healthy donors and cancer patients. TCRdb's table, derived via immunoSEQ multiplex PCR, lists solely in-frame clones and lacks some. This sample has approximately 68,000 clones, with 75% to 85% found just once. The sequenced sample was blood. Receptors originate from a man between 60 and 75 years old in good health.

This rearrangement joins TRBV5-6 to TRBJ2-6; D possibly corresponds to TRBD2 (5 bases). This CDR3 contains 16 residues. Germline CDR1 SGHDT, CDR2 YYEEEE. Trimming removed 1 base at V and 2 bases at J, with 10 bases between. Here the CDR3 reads CASSLLRGTGANVLTF. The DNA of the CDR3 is TGTGCCAGCAGCTTGCTTCGAGGGACTGGGGCCAACGTCCTGACTTTC.

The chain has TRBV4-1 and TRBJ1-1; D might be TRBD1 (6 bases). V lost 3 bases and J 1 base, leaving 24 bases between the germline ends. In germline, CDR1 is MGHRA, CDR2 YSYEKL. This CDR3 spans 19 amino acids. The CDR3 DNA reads TGCGCCAGCAGCCAGAGTGTTCTACGGACCGGGACAAGGAACACTGAAGCTTTCTTT. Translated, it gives CASSQSVLRTGTRNTEAFF.

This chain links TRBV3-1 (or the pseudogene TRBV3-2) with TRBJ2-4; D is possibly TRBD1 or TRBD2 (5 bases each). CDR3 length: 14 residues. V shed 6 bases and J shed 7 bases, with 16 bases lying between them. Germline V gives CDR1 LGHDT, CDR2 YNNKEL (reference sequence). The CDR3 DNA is TGTGCCAGCAGTTTCTCCGGGACCCTTAACATTCAGTACTTC. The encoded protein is CASSFSGTLNIQYF.

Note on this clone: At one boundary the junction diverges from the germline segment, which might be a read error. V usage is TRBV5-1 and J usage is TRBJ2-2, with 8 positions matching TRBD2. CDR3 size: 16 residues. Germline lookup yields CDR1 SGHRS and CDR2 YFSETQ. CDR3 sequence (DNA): TGCGCCCGCAGCTTGGGGCCGCGGGGGGACACCGGGGAGCTGTTTTTT. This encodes CARSLGPRGDTGELFF.

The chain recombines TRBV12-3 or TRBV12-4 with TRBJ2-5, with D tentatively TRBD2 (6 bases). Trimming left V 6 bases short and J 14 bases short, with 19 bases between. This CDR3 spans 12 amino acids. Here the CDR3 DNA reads TGTGCCAGCAGCCGCGGGGAAGAGGTCCGTTACTTC. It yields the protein CASSRGEEVRYF.

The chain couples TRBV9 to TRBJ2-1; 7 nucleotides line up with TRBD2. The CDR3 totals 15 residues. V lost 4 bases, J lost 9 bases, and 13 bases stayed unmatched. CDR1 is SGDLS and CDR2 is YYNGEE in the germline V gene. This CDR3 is CASSFSGTKGGEQFF. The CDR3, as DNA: TGTGCCAGCAGCTTTTCCGGGACTAAGGGCGGTGAGCAGTTCTTC.

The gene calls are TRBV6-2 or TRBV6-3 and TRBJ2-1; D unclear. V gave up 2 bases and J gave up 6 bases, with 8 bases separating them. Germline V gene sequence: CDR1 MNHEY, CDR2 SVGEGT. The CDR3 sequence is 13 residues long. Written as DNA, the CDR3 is TGTGCCAGCAGTTACGGCGGCATCAATGAGCAGTTCTTC. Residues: CASSYGGINEQFF.

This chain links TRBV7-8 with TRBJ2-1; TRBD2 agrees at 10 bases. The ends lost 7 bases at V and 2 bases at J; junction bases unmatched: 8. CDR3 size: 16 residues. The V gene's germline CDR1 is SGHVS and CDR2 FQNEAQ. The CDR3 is CASNSIAGGPYNEQFF. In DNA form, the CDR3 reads TGTGCCAGCAACTCTATAGCGGGAGGACCCTACAATGAGCAGTTCTTC.

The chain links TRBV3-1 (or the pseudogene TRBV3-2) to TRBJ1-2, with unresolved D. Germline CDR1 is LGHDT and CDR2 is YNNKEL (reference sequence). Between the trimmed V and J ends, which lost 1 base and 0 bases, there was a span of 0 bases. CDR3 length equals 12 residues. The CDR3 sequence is CASSQANYGYTF. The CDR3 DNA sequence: TGTGCCAGCAGCCAAGCTAACTATGGCTACACCTTC.

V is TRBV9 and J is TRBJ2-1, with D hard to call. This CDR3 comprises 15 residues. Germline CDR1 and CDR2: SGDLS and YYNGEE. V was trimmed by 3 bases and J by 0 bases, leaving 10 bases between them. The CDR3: CASSGGGSSYNEQFF. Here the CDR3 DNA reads TGTGCCAGCAGCGGTGGCGGCAGCTCCTACAATGAGCAGTTCTTC.

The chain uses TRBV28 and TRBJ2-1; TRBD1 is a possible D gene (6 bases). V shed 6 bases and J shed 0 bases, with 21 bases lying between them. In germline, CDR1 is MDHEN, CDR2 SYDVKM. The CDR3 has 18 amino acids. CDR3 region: CASSRLPGTTTSYNEQFF. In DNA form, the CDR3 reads TGTGCCAGCAGCCGGCTTCCCGGGACAACTACCTCCTACAATGAGCAGTTCTTC.

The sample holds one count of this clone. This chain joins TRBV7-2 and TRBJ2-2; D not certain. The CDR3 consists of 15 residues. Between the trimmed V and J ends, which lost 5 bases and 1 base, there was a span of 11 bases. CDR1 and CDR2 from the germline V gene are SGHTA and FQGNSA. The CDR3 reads CASSPPRRNTGELFF. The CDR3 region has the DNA TGTGCCAGCAGCCCCCCCCGGCGGAACACCGGGGAGCTGTTTTTT. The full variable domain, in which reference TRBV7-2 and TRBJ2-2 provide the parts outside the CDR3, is GAGVSQSPSNKVTEKGKDVELRCDPISGHTALYWYRQSLGQGLEFLIYFQGNSAPDKSGLPSDRFSAERTGGSVSTLTIQRTQQEDSAVYLCASSPPRRNTGELFFGEGSRLTVL.

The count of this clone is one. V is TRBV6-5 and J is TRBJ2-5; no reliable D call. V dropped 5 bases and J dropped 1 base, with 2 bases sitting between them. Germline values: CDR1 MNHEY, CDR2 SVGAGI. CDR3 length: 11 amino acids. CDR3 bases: TGTGCCAGCAGTCTCCAAGAGACCCAGTACTTC. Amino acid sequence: CASSLQETQYF.

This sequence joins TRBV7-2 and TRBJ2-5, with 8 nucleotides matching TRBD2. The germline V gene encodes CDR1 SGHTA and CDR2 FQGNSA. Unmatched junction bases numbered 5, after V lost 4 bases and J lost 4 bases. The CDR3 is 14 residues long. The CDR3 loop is CASSSSGRGETQYF. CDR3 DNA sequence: TGTGCCAGCAGCTCGAGCGGGAGAGGAGAGACCCAGTACTTC.

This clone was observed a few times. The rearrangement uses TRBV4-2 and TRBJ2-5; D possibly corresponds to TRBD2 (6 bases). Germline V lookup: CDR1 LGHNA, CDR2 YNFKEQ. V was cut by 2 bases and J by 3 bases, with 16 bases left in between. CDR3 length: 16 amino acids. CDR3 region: CASSQRSAPGEETQYF. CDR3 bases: TGTGCCAGCAGCCAAAGGTCGGCCCCGGGGGAAGAGACCCAGTACTTC.

The DNA of the CDR3 is TGTGCCAGCAGCTATGGACTAGCGGACAATGAGCAGTTCTTC. It codes for CASSYGLADNEQFF. The V call is TRBV5-4, the J call TRBJ2-1; TRBD2 agrees at 10 bases. V was pared by 3 bases and J by 5 bases, with 2 bases of the junction left unmatched. The length of the CDR3 is 14 residues. Germline CDR1 is SGHNT and CDR2 is YYREEE (reference sequence).

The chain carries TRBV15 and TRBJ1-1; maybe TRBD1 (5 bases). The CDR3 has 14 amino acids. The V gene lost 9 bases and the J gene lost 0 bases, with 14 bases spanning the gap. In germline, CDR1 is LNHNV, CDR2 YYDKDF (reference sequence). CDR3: CATGGVNMNTEAFF. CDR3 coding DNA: TGTGCCACGGGGGGAGTTAACATGAACACTGAAGCTTTCTTT.

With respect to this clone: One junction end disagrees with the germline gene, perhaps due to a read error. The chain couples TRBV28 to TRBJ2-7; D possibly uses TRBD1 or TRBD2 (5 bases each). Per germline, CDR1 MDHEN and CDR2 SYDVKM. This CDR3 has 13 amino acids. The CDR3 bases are TGTGCCAGCAGTTTGAAGGTCGGGGCTATTCCCTTCTTC. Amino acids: CASSLKVGAIPFF.

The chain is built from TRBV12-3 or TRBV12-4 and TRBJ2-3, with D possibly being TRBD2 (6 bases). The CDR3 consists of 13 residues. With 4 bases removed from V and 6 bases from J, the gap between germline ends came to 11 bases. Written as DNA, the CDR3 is TGTGCCAGCAGTTCCTTTCGGGGGGATACGCAGTATTTT. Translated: CASSSFRGDTQYF.

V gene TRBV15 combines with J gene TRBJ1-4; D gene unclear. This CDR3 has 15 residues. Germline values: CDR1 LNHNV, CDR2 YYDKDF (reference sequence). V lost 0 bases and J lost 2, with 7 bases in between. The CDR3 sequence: CATSRDKGTNEKLFF. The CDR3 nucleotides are TGTGCCACCAGCAGAGATAAGGGTACTAATGAAAAACTGTTTTTT. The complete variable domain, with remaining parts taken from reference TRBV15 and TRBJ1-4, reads DAMVIQNPRYQVTQFGKPVTLSCSQTLNHNVMYWYQQKSSQAPKLLFHYYDKDFNNEADTPDNFQSRRPNTSFCFLDIRSPGLGDTAMYLCATSRDKGTNEKLFFGSGTQLSVL.

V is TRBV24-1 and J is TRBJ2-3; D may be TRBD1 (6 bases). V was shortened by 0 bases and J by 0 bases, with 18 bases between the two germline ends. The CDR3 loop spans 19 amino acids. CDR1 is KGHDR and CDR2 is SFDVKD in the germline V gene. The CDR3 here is CATSDLRGRGDLSTDTQYF. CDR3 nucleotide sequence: TGTGCCACCAGTGATTTGCGGGGCAGGGGTGATCTCAGCACAGATACGCAGTATTTT.

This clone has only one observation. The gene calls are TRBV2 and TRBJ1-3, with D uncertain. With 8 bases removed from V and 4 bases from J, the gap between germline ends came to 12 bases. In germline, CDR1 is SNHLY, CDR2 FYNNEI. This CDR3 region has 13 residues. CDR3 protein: CASFRLPGNTIYF. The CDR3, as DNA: TGTGCCAGCTTCCGCCTCCCCGGAAACACCATATATTTT.

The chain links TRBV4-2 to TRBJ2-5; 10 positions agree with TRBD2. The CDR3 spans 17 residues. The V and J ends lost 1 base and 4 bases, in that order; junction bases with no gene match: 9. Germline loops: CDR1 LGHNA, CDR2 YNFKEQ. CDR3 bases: TGTGCCAGCAGCCAAGCTTGGACTAGCGGAGGAGGAGAGACCCAGTACTTC. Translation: CASSQAWTSGGGETQYF.

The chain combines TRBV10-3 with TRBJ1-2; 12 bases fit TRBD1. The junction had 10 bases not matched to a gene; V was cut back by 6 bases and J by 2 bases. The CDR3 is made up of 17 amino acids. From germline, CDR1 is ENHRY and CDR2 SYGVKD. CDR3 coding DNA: TGTGCCATCAGGGCCGGGACAGGGGGCGCAGGGAACTATGGCTACACCTTC. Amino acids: CAIRAGTGGAGNYGYTF.

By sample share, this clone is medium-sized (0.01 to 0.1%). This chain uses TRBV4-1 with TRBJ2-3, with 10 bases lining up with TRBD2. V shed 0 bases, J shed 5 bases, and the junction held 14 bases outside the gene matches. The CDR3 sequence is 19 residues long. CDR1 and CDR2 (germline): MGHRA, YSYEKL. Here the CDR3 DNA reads TGCGCCAGCAGCCAAGATGGAACACCCGGACTAGCGGAAAAAGATACGCAGTATTTT. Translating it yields CASSQDGTPGLAEKDTQYF.

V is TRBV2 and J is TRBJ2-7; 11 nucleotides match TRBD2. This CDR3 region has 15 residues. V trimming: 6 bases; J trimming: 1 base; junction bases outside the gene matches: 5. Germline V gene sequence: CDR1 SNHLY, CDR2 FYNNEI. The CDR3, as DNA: TGTGCCAGCAGCGGGATAGCGGGAGGGTCCTACGAGCAGTACTTC. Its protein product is CASSGIAGGSYEQYF.